This T cell receptor beta chain was captured in a study of T cell changes during pregnancy in multiple sclerosis (dated 2019 in TCRdb). Background for the entire study: The study examined how the T cell repertoire changed over the course of pregnancy in women with multiple sclerosis.

V loses 5 bases of germline sequence and J loses 1 base, and the interval between the two ends is 12 bases. CDR3 length: 15 amino acids, cysteine to phenylalanine. Only the CDR3 part of the read is kept: 45 bases, read in frame from the first base. According to the germline V gene, CDR1 reads SGHTA and CDR2 reads FQGNSA. As to this clone: The clone's antigen remains unknown. The input lacks base qualities; no much larger clone sits a single base away.

Library preparation employed the immunoSEQ multiplex PCR assay. Not all clones reach the TCRdb copy of this immuneACCESS table, which keeps in-frame sequences only. Checked studies attribute under half of the gap to unresolved V genes and leave the rest unexplained. Here the sample has fewer than 55,000 clones; 90% to 95% occur a single time. The ten largest clonotypes hold around 0.9% of the sample. The chain employs TRBV7-2 and TRBJ1-5, with TRBD1 as a weak D call on 5 bases. The sequence came from a female donor with multiple sclerosis, enrolled in a pregnancy study. The material was peripheral blood, obtained after pregnancy. The nucleotide sequence is TGTGCCAGCAGCCCCTCAGGGTGGAGCAATCAGCCCCAGCATTTT. It translates as CASSPSGWSNQPQHF.